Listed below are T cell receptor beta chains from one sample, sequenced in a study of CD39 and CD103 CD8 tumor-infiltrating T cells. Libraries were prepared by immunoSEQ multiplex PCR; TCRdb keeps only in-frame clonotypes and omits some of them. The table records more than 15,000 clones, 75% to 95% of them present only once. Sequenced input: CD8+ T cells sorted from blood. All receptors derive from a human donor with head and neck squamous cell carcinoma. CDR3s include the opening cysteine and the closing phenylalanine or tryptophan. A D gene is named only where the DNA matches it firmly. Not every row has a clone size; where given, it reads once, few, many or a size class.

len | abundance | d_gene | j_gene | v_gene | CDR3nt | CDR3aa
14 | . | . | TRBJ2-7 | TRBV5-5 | TGTGCCAGCAGCTTGGGGTCGGGGGCCTACGAGCAGTACTTC | CASSLGSGAYEQYF
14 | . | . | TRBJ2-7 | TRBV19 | TGTGCCAGTAGTGCCAGGCCTTCAAGGTACGAGCAGTACTTC | CASSARPSRYEQYF
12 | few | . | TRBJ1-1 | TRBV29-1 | TGCAGCGTTGTTACTGGGGGCACTGAAGCTTTCTTT | CSVVTGGTEAFF
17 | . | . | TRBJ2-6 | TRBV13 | TGTGCCAGCAGCTTGTGGACAGCACCCTCTGGGGCCAACGTCCTGACTTTC | CASSLWTAPSGANVLTF
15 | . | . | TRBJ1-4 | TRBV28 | TGTGCCAGCAGTGGGGGGTTTCAGGGTAATGAAAAACTGTTTTTT | CASSGGFQGNEKLFF
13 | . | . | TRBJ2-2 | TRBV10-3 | TGTGCCATCAGTAAGGGGAACACCGGGGAGCTGTTTTTT | CAISKGNTGELFF
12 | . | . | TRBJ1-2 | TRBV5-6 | TGTGCCACTGGAGTGTCTAACTATGGCTACACCTTC | CATGVSNYGYTF
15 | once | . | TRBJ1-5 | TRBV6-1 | TGTGCCAGCAGTGAGTTGGCCGTAGGGAATCAGCCCCAGCATTTT | CASSELAVGNQPQHF
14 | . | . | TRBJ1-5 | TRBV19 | TGTGCCAGTAGTATTGTGGGGCTGAATCAGCCCCAGCATTTT | CASSIVGLNQPQHF
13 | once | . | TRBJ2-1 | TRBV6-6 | TGTGCCAGCTGGGCCCCATCCTACAATGAGCAGTTCTTC | CASWAPSYNEQFF
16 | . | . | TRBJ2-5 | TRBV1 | TGCACCAGCAGCACCTGGACAAAAACCCACCAAGAGACCCAGTACTTC | CTSSTWTKTHQETQYF
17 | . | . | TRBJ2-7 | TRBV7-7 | TGTGCTAGCAGTCTCGGGACTGCCCAACTCCCCCTCTACGAGCAGTACTTC | CASSLGTAQLPLYEQYF
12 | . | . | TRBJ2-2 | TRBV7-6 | TGTGCCACCCGCGCCCCCACCGGGGAGCTGTTTTTT | CATRAPTGELFF
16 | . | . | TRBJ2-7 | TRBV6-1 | TGTGCCAGCAGTGAAGAGTCAATTCAGGACGCCTACGAGCAGTACTTC | CASSEESIQDAYEQYF
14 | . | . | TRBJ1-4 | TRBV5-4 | TGTGCCAGCAGCTTAGGTGCTGGCCGTGAAAAACTGTTTTTT | CASSLGAGREKLFF
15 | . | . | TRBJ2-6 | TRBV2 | TGTGCCAGCAGTGAACGTAGCACTGGGGCCAACGTCCTGACTTTC | CASSERSTGANVLTF
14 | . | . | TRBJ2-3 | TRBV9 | TGTGCCAGCAGCGTTTCTACTCCTCGAGATACGCAGTATTTT | CASSVSTPRDTQYF
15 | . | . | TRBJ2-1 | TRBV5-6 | TGTGCCAGCAGCTTGGTGACAGGAGACTACAATGAGCAGTTCTTC | CASSLVTGDYNEQFF
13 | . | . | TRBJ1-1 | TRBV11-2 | TGTGCCAGCAGCTTAGGGGGACGCACTGAAGCTTTCTTT | CASSLGGRTEAFF
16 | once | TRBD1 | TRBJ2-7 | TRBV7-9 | TGTGCCAGCAGCTACACAGGGGGCCTCTACTCCTACGAGCAGTACTTC | CASSYTGGLYSYEQYF
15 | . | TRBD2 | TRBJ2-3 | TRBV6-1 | TGTGCCAGCAGTGAAATGGCGGGGGGGCCGGATACGCAGTATTTT | CASSEMAGGPDTQYF
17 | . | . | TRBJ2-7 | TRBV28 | TGTGCCAGCTGTCCGCCCCCGACTCGGACAGCGGACTACGAGCAGTACTTC | CASCPPPTRTADYEQYF
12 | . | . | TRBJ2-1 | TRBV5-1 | TGCGCCAGCAGCCCAGACTGGCTTGAGCAGTTCTTC | CASSPDWLEQFF
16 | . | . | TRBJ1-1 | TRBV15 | TGTGCCACCAGCAGAGGGGGGGCGCATAATGTCCCTGAAGCTTTCTTT | CATSRGGAHNVPEAFF
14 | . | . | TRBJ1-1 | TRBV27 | TGTGCCAGCAGGGGGATCGCAAGGAACACTGAAGCTTTCTTT | CASRGIARNTEAFF
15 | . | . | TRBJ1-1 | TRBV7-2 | TGTGCCAGCAGCTTAGGTCCGAGGGGCCAAACTGAAGCTTTCTTT | CASSLGPRGQTEAFF
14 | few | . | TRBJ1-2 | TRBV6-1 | TGTGCCAGCAGCCCTGGGGGGGATAACTATGGCTACACCTTC | CASSPGGDNYGYTF
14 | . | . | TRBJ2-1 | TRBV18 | TGTGCCAGCTCACCACCTGGGCCAAGTGATGAGCAGTTCTTC | CASSPPGPSDEQFF
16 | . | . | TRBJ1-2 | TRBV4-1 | TGCGCCAGCAGCCAGATCCCGGGACGGGATTTCTATGGCTACACCTTC | CASSQIPGRDFYGYTF
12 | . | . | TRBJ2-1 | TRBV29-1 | TGCAGCGTTGAAGATCGACTGAATGAGCAGTTCTTC | CSVEDRLNEQFF
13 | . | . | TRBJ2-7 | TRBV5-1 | TGCGCCAGCAGCTTTTACGGGCCCTACGAGCAGTACTTC | CASSFYGPYEQYF
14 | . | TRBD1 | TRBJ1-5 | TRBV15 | TGTGCCACCAGCGGGGGACAGGTACAGCAGCCCCAGCATTTT | CATSGGQVQQPQHF
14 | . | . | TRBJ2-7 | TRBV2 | TGTGCCATAGAGAGCGACCTCTCATCCTACGAGCAGTACTTC | CAIESDLSSYEQYF
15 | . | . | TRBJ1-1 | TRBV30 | TGTGCCTGGAGTCCACGACTAGGCATGAACACTGAAGCTTTCTTT | CAWSPRLGMNTEAFF
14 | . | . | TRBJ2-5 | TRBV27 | TGTGCCACCGGGGGGTTACAGGGTGGGGAGACCCAGTACTTC | CATGGLQGGETQYF
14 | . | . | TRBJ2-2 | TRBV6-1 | TGTGCCAGCAGTGAACAGGCAGGGCCCGGGGAGCTGTTTTTT | CASSEQAGPGELFF
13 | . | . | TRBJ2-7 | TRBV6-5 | TGTGCCAGCAGTGCGCGGCTAGCCTACGAGCAGTACTTC | CASSARLAYEQYF
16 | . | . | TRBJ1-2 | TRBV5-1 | TGCGCCAGCAGCTTGGAACGACAGACTACTAACTATGGCTACACCTTC | CASSLERQTTNYGYTF
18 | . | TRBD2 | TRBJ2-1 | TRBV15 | TGTGCCACCAGCAGAGAACCTCTAGCGGGGGGGCTAGAAAATGAGCAGTTCTTC | CATSREPLAGGLENEQFF
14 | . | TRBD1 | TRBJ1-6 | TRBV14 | TGTGCCAGCAGCCAGGGACAGTTTAATTCACCCCTCCACTTT | CASSQGQFNSPLHF
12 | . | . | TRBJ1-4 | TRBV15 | TGTGCCACCAGCAGGGGGTCTGAAAAACTGTTTTTT | CATSRGSEKLFF
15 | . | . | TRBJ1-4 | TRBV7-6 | TGTGCCAGCAGCCCTTCACCGGGCCAACGCGAAAAACTGTTTTTT | CASSPSPGQREKLFF
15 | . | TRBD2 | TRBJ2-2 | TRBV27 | TGTGCCAGCAGTTTTAGACTAGCGGAAATCGGGGAGCTGTTTTTT | CASSFRLAEIGELFF
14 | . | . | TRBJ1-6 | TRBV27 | TGTGCCAGCAGTTTAAAGGGTGTTAATTCACCCCTCCACTTT | CASSLKGVNSPLHF
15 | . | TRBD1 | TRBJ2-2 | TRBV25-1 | TGTGCCAGCAGTCCGGACAGGGGGCACACCGGGGAGCTGTTTTTT | CASSPDRGHTGELFF
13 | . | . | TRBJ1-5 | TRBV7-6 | TGTGCCAGCAGCCTAGCGAGGAGTCAGCCCCAGCATTTT | CASSLARSQPQHF